These 27 T cell receptor beta chains share one sample of origin, sequenced in a study of OX40 agonist ivuxolimab in advanced cancers. TCRdb's table, derived via immunoSEQ multiplex PCR, lists solely in-frame clones and lacks some. Of about 71,000 clones listed, roughly 77% are singletons. The input for sequencing was CD4+ or CD8+ T cells sorted from blood, taken in a trial of the OX40 agonist ivuxolimab. The receptors shown here come from an adult with an advanced solid tumor such as melanoma, head and neck, liver or kidney cancer.

Only a few counts were recorded for this clone. The chain has TRBV11-2 and TRBJ1-4; D is ambiguous. The ends were cut back, 4 bases at V and 8 bases at J, with 8 bases in the middle. The CDR3 sequence is 12 residues long. Per the germline V gene, CDR1 is SGHAT and CDR2 is FQNNGV. The CDR3 sequence is CASSYGNEKLFF. The CDR3 DNA reads TGTGCCAGCAGCTACGGTAACGAAAAACTGTTTTTT.

The chain uses TRBV11-2 and TRBJ1-6; no firm D call. V was trimmed by 5 bases and J by 0 bases, leaving 5 bases between them. Germline CDR1 reads SGHAT; CDR2 reads FQNNGV. There are 14 residues in the CDR3. CDR3 loop: CASSGSSYNSPLHF. The CDR3 nucleotides are TGTGCCAGCAGCGGGAGCTCCTATAATTCACCCCTCCACTTT.

This clone was seen a single time. The CDR3 loop is CASSLFYGASSYEQYF. DNA for the CDR3: TGTGCCAGCAGCTTGTTTTACGGGGCGAGCTCCTACGAGCAGTACTTC. The rearrangement uses TRBV5-6 and TRBJ2-7, with D perhaps being TRBD1 or TRBD2 (5 bases each). V lost 1 base and J lost 0, with 14 bases in between. CDR1 SGHDT and CDR2 YYEEEE come from the germline V gene. There are 16 residues in the CDR3.

The chain has TRBV6-1 and TRBJ1-3, with 9 bases lining up with TRBD1. Germline trimming cut 7 bases from V and 4 bases from J; bases unmatched to any gene: 5. This CDR3 spans 14 amino acids. CDR1 and CDR2 (germline): MNHNS, SASEGT. CDR3 nucleotides: TGTGCCAGCAACCGACAGGGGGAAGGAAACACCATATATTTT. Protein: CASNRQGEGNTIYF.

V and J are TRBV7-3 and TRBJ2-7; no clear D gene. Looked up from germline, CDR1 is SGHTA and CDR2 is FQGTGA. The CDR3 is 17 amino acids. The ends were cut back, 0 bases at V and 2 bases at J, with 17 bases in the middle. CDR3 region: CASSLTSTTFRTYEQYF. The CDR3 DNA reads TGTGCCAGCAGCTTAACGTCTACGACATTCCGAACCTACGAGCAGTACTTC.

This chain links TRBV7-9 with TRBJ2-5, with 8 bases lining up with TRBD2. This CDR3 spans 16 amino acids. Trimming cost V 5 bases and J 8 bases; bases outside gene matches: 16. CDR1 is SEHNR, CDR2 FQNEAQ, per germline (reference sequence). CDR3: CASSPRGGPPLGTQYF. CDR3 nucleotides: TGTGCCAGCAGCCCTCGGGGGGGCCCCCCTTTAGGTACCCAGTACTTC.

The rearrangement uses TRBV13 and TRBJ1-1; no clear D. The germline V gene has CDR1 PRHDT and CDR2 FYEKMQ (reference sequence). This CDR3 comprises 13 residues. The germline V and J ends were trimmed by 1 base and 1 base, with 4 bases remaining between them. Here the CDR3 reads CASSLAPNTEAFF. Here the CDR3 DNA reads TGTGCCAGCAGCTTAGCTCCGAACACTGAAGCTTTCTTT.

This clone came up once. The V and J genes are TRBV7-3 and TRBJ1-3; 7 bases align to TRBD1. This CDR3 region has 16 residues. Per germline, CDR1 SGHTA and CDR2 FQGTGA. J was trimmed by 1 base and V by 2 bases; bases with no gene match: 5. CDR3 sequence: CASSLGAGGSGNTIYF. Here the CDR3 DNA reads TGTGCCAGCAGCTTAGGGGCAGGGGGATCTGGAAACACCATATATTTT.

The chain is built from TRBV7-2 and TRBJ2-5; 8 bases are a match to TRBD2. The CDR3 has 13 residues. Trimming cost V 5 bases and J 6 bases; bases outside gene matches: 5. CDR1 is SGHTA, CDR2 FQGNSA, per germline. The CDR3 sequence is CASSPQRGKTQYF. CDR3 coding DNA: TGTGCCAGCAGCCCCCAGCGGGGGAAGACCCAGTACTTC.

This clone was detected a few times. This chain joins TRBV5-5 and TRBJ1-1, with unresolved D. The CDR3 contains 12 residues. Trimming left V 4 bases short and J 0 bases short, with 4 bases between. From germline, CDR1 is SGHKS and CDR2 YYEKEE (reference sequence). The CDR3, as DNA: TGTGCCAGCAGCCTGTTGAACACTGAAGCTTTCTTT. Translation gives CASSLLNTEAFF.

The V gene is TRBV6-6, the J gene TRBJ2-6; D unresolved. Germline V CDR1 and CDR2: MNHNY, SVGAGI (reference sequence). Trimming removed 11 bases at V and 0 bases at J, with 11 bases between. The CDR3 length is 14 residues. CDR3: CASYTNSGANVLTF. DNA for the CDR3: TGTGCCTCATACACAAACTCTGGGGCCAACGTCCTGACTTTC.

The genes are TRBV6-6 and TRBJ2-7; the D gene is possibly TRBD1 (6 bases). This CDR3 spans 16 amino acids. Trimming shortened V by 5 bases and J by 1 base, and 18 bases separated the two germline ends. Germline CDR1 reads MNHNY; CDR2 reads SVGAGI (reference sequence). Written as DNA, the CDR3 is TGTGCCAGCAGTCACCGGACCGGGACAAATTCCTACGAGCAGTACTTC. Its protein is CASSHRTGTNSYEQYF.

The chain employs TRBV5-1 and TRBJ2-7; possibly TRBD1 for D (5 bases). V was shortened by 0 bases and J by 6 bases, with 7 bases between the two germline ends. The germline CDR1 and CDR2 sequences are SGHRS and YFSETQ. CDR3 length: 12 amino acids. As DNA, the CDR3 is TGCGCCAGCAGCTTGGACAGGCGCGAGCAGTACTTC. This encodes CASSLDRREQYF.

A few counts support this clone. The chain has TRBV4-2 and TRBJ1-2; D is ambiguous. The CDR3 totals 13 residues. Germline-derived CDR1 and CDR2 are LGHNA and YNFKEQ. V was pared by 0 bases and J by 8 bases, with 10 bases between. The CDR3 is CASSQERPEGYTF. The CDR3 DNA sequence: TGTGCCAGCAGCCAAGAGAGGCCTGAGGGCTACACCTTC.

The chain carries TRBV6-1 and TRBJ1-5; unclear D gene. Trimming shortened V by 3 bases and J by 3 bases, and 12 bases separated the two germline ends. The CDR3 has 15 residues. Germline V gene sequence: CDR1 MNHNS, CDR2 SASEGT. The CDR3 region is CASSEGPSFNQPQHF. The CDR3 DNA sequence: TGTGCCAGCAGTGAGGGTCCCAGCTTCAATCAGCCCCAGCATTTT.

This rearrangement joins TRBV2 to TRBJ2-1, with D perhaps TRBD2 (5 bases). Germline values: CDR1 SNHLY, CDR2 FYNNEI. The CDR3 is 11 residues long. Trimming took off 8 bases at V and 9 bases at J, with 11 bases between the two ends. The DNA of the CDR3 is TGTGCCAGCGCAGCGGACTTTGAGCAGTTCTTC. Amino acids: CASAADFEQFF.

The chain is built from TRBV6-5 and TRBJ1-1; D possibly corresponds to TRBD1 (5 bases). V was trimmed by 0 bases and J by 4 bases, leaving 12 bases between them. The CDR3 contains 15 residues. Germline CDR1 MNHEY, CDR2 SVGAGI. The CDR3 sequence is CASSYSYGAGTEAFF. The DNA of the CDR3 is TGTGCCAGCAGTTACTCCTACGGGGCGGGCACTGAAGCTTTCTTT.

The chain uses TRBV19 and TRBJ1-2; D may be TRBD1 (5 bases). The germline gives CDR1 LNHDA, CDR2 SQIVND (reference sequence). The CDR3 totals 16 residues. V was trimmed by 2 bases and J by 2 bases, leaving 15 bases between them. This chain's CDR3 is CASSIIGGGGNYGYTF. CDR3 DNA sequence: TGTGCCAGTAGTATAATAGGCGGCGGGGGGAACTATGGCTACACCTTC.

This chain joins TRBV10-3 and TRBJ1-5; D is unresolved. The germline V gene has CDR1 ENHRY and CDR2 SYGVKD. Trimming took 4 bases from V and 7 from J, leaving 11 bases between them. This CDR3 comprises 13 residues. The CDR3 reads CAISVGDKQPQHF. The CDR3 region has the DNA TGTGCCATCAGTGTAGGCGACAAGCAGCCCCAGCATTTT.

The chain employs TRBV18 and TRBJ1-1; TRBD1 matches at 9 bases. The junction had 9 bases not matched to a gene; V was cut back by 4 bases and J by 3 bases. This CDR3 region has 16 residues. Germline V lookup: CDR1 KGHSH, CDR2 LQKENI. CDR3 sequence (DNA): TGTGCCAGCTCACGCTTTGCGGACAGGGGAGACACTGAAGCTTTCTTT. This codes for CASSRFADRGDTEAFF.

The V and J genes are TRBV14 and TRBJ1-2; D is unclear. The CDR3 runs 13 residues. V was clipped by 0 bases and J by 7 bases, with 9 bases between them. CDR1 is SGHDN, CDR2 FVKESK, per germline. CDR3 sequence reads: CASSQDQTGGYTF. The CDR3 DNA is TGTGCCAGCAGCCAAGATCAGACGGGTGGCTACACCTTC.

In regard to this clone: Mismatch with germline at one junction end may stem from a read error. V and J are TRBV7-7 and TRBJ2-5, with 11 bases matching TRBD2. The CDR3 consists of 15 residues. From germline, CDR1 is SSHAT and CDR2 FNYEAQ (reference sequence). The chain's CDR3 is CASSRSGGAPETQYF. The CDR3 DNA is TGTGCTAGCAGCCGTAGCGGGGGGGCCCCAGAGACCCAGTACTTC.

This rearrangement joins TRBV7-1 to TRBJ2-7, with D maybe TRBD2 (6 bases). TRBV7-1 falls under the ORF class, with uncertain function. The length of the CDR3 is 12 residues. Trimming took off 5 bases at V and 3 bases at J, with 8 bases between the two ends. In DNA, the CDR3 is TGTGCCAGCAGCCGGACTAACTACGAGCAGTACTTC. As protein: CASSRTNYEQYF.

The V and J genes are TRBV25-1 and TRBJ2-2; either TRBD1 or TRBD2 may fit D (7 bases each). Germline CDR1 is MGHDK and CDR2 is SYGVNS. V was cut by 5 bases and J by 4 bases, with 14 bases left in between. CDR3 size: 15 residues. The chain's CDR3 is CASSPQGGGTGELFF. In DNA form, the CDR3 reads TGTGCCAGCAGTCCCCAGGGGGGGGGCACCGGGGAGCTGTTTTTT.

The chain joins TRBV5-1 to TRBJ1-1; D call uncertain. CDR3 length: 14 amino acids. Between the trimmed V and J ends, which lost 0 bases and 5 bases, there was a span of 11 bases. Looked up from germline, CDR1 is SGHRS and CDR2 is YFSETQ. The CDR3 DNA reads as TGCGCCAGCAGCTTGGATCCACCAAGGACTGAAGCTTTCTTT. This encodes CASSLDPPRTEAFF.

The chain carries TRBV5-4 and TRBJ2-5, with 8 bases identical to TRBD1. This CDR3 has 13 amino acids. V shed 4 bases and J 5 bases; nucleotides not matched to a gene: 4. The germline gives CDR1 SGHNT, CDR2 YYREEE (reference sequence). The CDR3 DNA is TGTGCCAGCAGCACCAGGGGGCAGGAGACCCAGTACTTC. Translation: CASSTRGQETQYF.

The chain is built from TRBV19 and TRBJ2-3, with TRBD1 matching 7 bases. This CDR3 has 15 amino acids. After removal of 5 bases from V and 2 bases from J, the junction contained 7 bases not matched to a gene. Germline CDR1 reads LNHDA; CDR2 reads SQIVND (reference sequence). The CDR3 DNA reads as TGTGCCAGTAGTCCCAGGACAGGCTTCACAGATACGCAGTATTTT. Translation: CASSPRTGFTDTQYF. The variable domain in full, with the rest retrieved from reference TRBV19 and TRBJ2-3, is DGGITQSPKYLFRKEGQNVTLSCEQNLNHDAMYWYRQDPGQGLRLIYYSQIVNDFQKGDIAEGYSVSREKKESFPLTVTSAQKNPTAFYLCASSPRTGFTDTQYFGPGTRLTVL.